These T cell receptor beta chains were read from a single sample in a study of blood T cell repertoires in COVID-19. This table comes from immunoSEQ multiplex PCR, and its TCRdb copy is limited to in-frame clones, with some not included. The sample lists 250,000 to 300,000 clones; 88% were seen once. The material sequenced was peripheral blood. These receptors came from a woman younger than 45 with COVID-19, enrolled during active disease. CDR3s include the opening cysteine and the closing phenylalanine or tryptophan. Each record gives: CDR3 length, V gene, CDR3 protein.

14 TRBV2 CASRGWTANTEAFF
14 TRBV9 CASSPQGIGYEQYF
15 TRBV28 CASSLLQGNYQPQHF
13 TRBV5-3 CARSLSGRYEQFF
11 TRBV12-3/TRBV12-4 CASSNNYEQYF
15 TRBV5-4 CASRPGTSGRYTQYF
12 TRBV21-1 CAAGEAQETQYF
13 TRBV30 CACLTSLNTEAFF
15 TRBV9 CASSWGLGGQETQYF
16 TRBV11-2 CASSLRDRGSGNTIYF
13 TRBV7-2 CASSSNPGDTQYF
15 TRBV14 CASSQGNTAGYEQYF
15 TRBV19 CASSIRSGRGNEQYF
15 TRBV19 CASTQGIGRNQPQHF
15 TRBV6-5 CASSYSPRRGTEAFF
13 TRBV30 CAWSVLQGGGYTF
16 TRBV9 CASSGGQGAPGNTIYF
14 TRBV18 CASSPRTSRDTQYF
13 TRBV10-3 CASSGQGFYEQYF
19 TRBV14 CASTPLAERLGASYNGQFF
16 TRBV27 CASSKTQQGRNSPLHF
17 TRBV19 CASSIELAGGPDNEQFF
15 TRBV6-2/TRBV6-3 CASSYSGGEAGEQFF
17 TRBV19 CASSDGAQGYSTDTQYF
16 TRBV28 CASTGLRDWDTDTQYF
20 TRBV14 CASSQDWEGDGLGGNQPQHF
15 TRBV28 CASRLIPRGNTEAFF
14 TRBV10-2 CASWGGVSYNEQFF
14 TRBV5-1 CASSLGVQAYEQYF
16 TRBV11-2 CASSPGTGRANTEAFF
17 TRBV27 CASSLSLAGGSAYEQYF
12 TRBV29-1 CSVRDSLYEQYF
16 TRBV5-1 CASSLSGGSLGGELFF
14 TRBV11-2 CASSPRRVEETQYF
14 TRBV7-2 CASSFQRGKETQYF
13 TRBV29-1 CSVKGLGDQPQHF
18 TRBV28 CASNPTWATGGEQETQYF
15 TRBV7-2 CASSLDSAGVREQYF
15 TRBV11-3 CASSPGTSLNNEQFF
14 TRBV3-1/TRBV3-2 CASRNRGMSTEAFF
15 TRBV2 CASSEWASGSNEQFF
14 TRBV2 CASSVQGANEKLFF
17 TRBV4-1 CASSPILSSAFSYEQYF
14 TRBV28 CASSSTGHDPIQYF
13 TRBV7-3 CASSRTTQETQYF
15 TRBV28 CASTQPGGGNTEAFF
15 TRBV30 CAWMRPYRGDNEQFF
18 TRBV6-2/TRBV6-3 CASSYPRLAGGGTDTQYF
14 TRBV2 CASPHRDNTGELFF
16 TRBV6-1 CASSALAGVGTGELFF
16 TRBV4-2 CASSQDPSGGGNTIYF
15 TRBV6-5 CASSRWASGQETQYF
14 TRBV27 CASSPRLAAGEQFF
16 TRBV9 CASSARDRALSTEAFF
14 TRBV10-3 CAIRRTGDSYEQYF
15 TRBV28 CASSPRLAGGSEQYF
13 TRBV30 CAWDRDLELVAFF
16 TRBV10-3 CAISAYLVGRSYEQYF
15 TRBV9 CASSVGLAGLETQYF
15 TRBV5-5 CASSAPGGTGTEAFF